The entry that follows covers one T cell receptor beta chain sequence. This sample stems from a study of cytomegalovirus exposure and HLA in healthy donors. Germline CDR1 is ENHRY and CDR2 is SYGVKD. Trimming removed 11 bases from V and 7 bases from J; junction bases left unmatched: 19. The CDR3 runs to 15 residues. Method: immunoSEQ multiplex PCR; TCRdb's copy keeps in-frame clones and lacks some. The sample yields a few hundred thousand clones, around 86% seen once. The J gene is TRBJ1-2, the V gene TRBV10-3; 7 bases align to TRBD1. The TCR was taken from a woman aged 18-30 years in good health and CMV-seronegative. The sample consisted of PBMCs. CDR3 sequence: CASSALEGAGVGYTF. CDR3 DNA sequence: TGTGCCTCCTCGGCCCTGGAGGGGGCGGGTGTTGGCTACACCTTC.